These 6 T cell receptor beta chains came from one sample sequenced in a study of regulatory T cells in long-lasting Graves disease. With iRepertoire HTBI primers and Arm-PCR of CDR3 regions, TCR beta libraries were built. Using its own MiXCR run on the multiplex PCR reads, TCRdb lists one record per CDR3 protein. The sample records some 320,000 distinct CDR3 sequences, 18% being singletons. Time point indicated: newly diagnosed GD, antithyroid drugs for less than 3 months. Following extraction of RNA from PBMCs, that RNA was used to make the TCR library. The input for sequencing was peripheral blood mononuclear cells (PBMCs), taken at new diagnosis, from a patient treated with antithyroid drugs. The origin of the receptors is a female donor with Graves disease.

This clonotype was counted at least ten times. V and J are TRBV2 and TRBJ1-5, with D possibly TRBD1 on 6 matching bases. The CDR3 covers 13 residues. Trimming took 6 bases from V and 2 from J, leaving 8 bases between them. The germline V gene encodes CDR1 SNHLY and CDR2 FYNNEI. CDR3 nucleotide sequence: TGTGCCAGCAGCCGGACAGGCAATCAGCCCCAGCATTTT. Protein sequence: CASSRTGNQPQHF.

This clonotype was picked up many times. The chain has TRBV5-1 and TRBJ1-4; D may be TRBD1 (6 bases). This CDR3 has 15 residues. CDR1 SGHRS and CDR2 YFSETQ come from the germline V gene. V lost 4 bases and J lost 6, with 16 bases in between. In DNA form, the CDR3 reads TGCGCCAGCAGCCGGAGGGGGGGGGCTGATGAAAAACTGTTTTTT. As protein: CASSRRGGADEKLFF. Full variable domain (remainder filled in from reference TRBV5-1 and TRBJ1-4): KAGVTQTPRYLIKTRGQQVTLSCSPISGHRSVSWYQQTPGQGLQFLFEYFSETQRNKGNFPGRFSGRQFSNSRSEMNVSTLELGDSALYLCASSRRGGADEKLFFGSGTQLSVL.

Ten or more counts support this clonotype. The chain couples TRBV2 to TRBJ1-3; D may be TRBD1 (5 bases). CDR1 and CDR2 from the germline V gene are SNHLY and FYNNEI. V was trimmed by 1 base and J by 2 bases, leaving 6 bases between them. The CDR3 has 14 residues. DNA for the CDR3: TGTGCCAGCAGTGAAGGCAGGGCTGGAAACACCATATATTTT. Its protein is CASSEGRAGNTIYF.

This clonotype was recorded at least ten times. The chain joins TRBV15 to TRBJ2-7; no firm D call. V was clipped by 1 base and J by 10 bases, with 11 bases between them. Germline values: CDR1 LNHNV, CDR2 YYDKDF (reference sequence). This CDR3 is 12 amino acids long. The CDR3 reads CATSRVGDAQYF. DNA for the CDR3: TGTGCCACCAGCAGAGTTGGGGATGCCCAGTACTTC.

This clonotype has ten or more counts. The rearrangement joins TRBV30 to TRBJ2-7; the match to TRBD2 covers 10 bases. The CDR3 consists of 14 residues. Unmatched junction bases numbered 2, after V lost 2 bases and J lost 1 base. The V gene's germline CDR1 is GTSNPN and CDR2 SVGIG (reference sequence). CDR3 sequence (DNA): TGTGCCTGGAGTCCGGGACTAGCGTCCTACGAGCAGTACTTC. Translation gives CAWSPGLASYEQYF.

This clonotype was detected ten times or more. The chain has TRBV2 and TRBJ2-1; no reliable D call. The CDR3 consists of 11 residues. V lost 8 bases to trimming and J lost 7 bases, with 9 bases between them. Germline V gene lookup returns CDR1 SNHLY and CDR2 FYNNEI. The CDR3 DNA is TGTGCCAGCGTCATTTCGAATGAGCAGTTCTTC. Amino acids: CASVISNEQFF.